These 27 T cell receptor beta chains originate from one sample sequenced in a study of cytomegalovirus exposure and HLA in healthy donors. PCR primers comprised 60 Vbeta and 13 Jbeta primers. Generated by immunoSEQ multiplex PCR, the TCRdb table keeps only in-frame clones and is missing some. This table holds fewer than 250,000 clones, over 60% found once. Sequencing used PBMCs. These receptors came from a man younger than 35 in good health and CMV-seronegative.

The rearrangement joins TRBV10-3 to TRBJ1-2; D perhaps matches TRBD1 (6 bases). Trimming removed 6 bases from V and 0 bases from J, with 11 bases in between. The CDR3 loop spans 14 amino acids. Germline CDR1 ENHRY, CDR2 SYGVKD. The CDR3 region has the DNA TGTGCCATCAGGGGGGCGGGCGCTAACTATGGCTACACCTTC. Translation: CAIRGAGANYGYTF.

Written as DNA, the CDR3 is TGTGCCAGCAGTGGTGGGACAGGGTTGGGAAACATTCAGTACTTC. Residues: CASSGGTGLGNIQYF. This chain links TRBV2 with TRBJ2-4; 9 bases fit TRBD1. Trimming took 4 bases from V and 6 from J; bases not matched to a gene: 7. CDR1 is SNHLY, CDR2 FYNNEI, per germline. The CDR3 has 15 residues.

This clone was detected only once. This chain links TRBV11-2 with TRBJ2-3, with 7 bases lining up with TRBD1. Germline loops: CDR1 SGHAT, CDR2 FQNNGV. The CDR3 is 14 amino acids. Losses at the gene ends were 2 bases for V and 1 base for J; bases not matched to a gene: 0. CDR3 sequence (DNA): TGTGCCAGCAGCTTACAGGGGGGCACAGATACGCAGTATTTT. Translation gives CASSLQGGTDTQYF.

This chain connects TRBV5-6 to TRBJ2-7; 8 positions agree with TRBD1. This CDR3 contains 17 residues. V dropped 4 bases and J dropped 7; count of bases not matched to a gene: 19. Germline V CDR1 and CDR2: SGHDT, YYEEEE. DNA for the CDR3: TGTGCCAGCAGCCTGGACAGGGTCGGGTTGGGGGTATGGGAGCAGTACTTC. Amino acids: CASSLDRVGLGVWEQYF.

This chain links TRBV4-1 with TRBJ2-7; 8 bases agree with TRBD2. Germline loops: CDR1 MGHRA, CDR2 YSYEKL. J gave up 5 bases and V 6 bases, and 21 bases lay outside the gene matches. CDR3 length: 18 amino acids. Here the CDR3 reads CASSQPFYRLERENEQYF. The CDR3 DNA reads as TGCGCCAGCAGTCAACCGTTTTATAGGCTCGAGCGGGAGAACGAGCAGTACTTC.

This clone was recorded a few times. The chain recombines TRBV5-1 with TRBJ1-4; possible D gene TRBD1, 5 bases. V was clipped by 0 bases and J by 4 bases, with 10 bases between them. The CDR3 extends over 15 amino acids. Germline V CDR1 and CDR2: SGHRS, YFSETQ. CDR3 sequence reads: CASSLGRGFNEKLFF. The CDR3 DNA is TGCGCCAGCAGCTTGGGAAGGGGTTTTAATGAAAAACTGTTTTTT.

The rearrangement joins TRBV25-1 to TRBJ1-2; 7 positions match TRBD1. CDR1 and CDR2 (germline): MGHDK, SYGVNS. With V trimmed by 2 bases and J by 7 bases, 1 base remained unmatched. The CDR3 consists of 12 residues. The CDR3, as DNA: TGTGCCAGCAGTGAACAGGGGGGTGGCTACACCTTC. This encodes CASSEQGGGYTF.

In this sample, this clone turned up once. The chain is built from TRBV10-3 and TRBJ2-7; TRBD2 matches at 9 bases. This CDR3 has 16 residues. The V gene end was trimmed by 2 bases and the J gene end by 3 bases; junction bases not matched to a gene: 8. Looked up from germline, CDR1 is ENHRY and CDR2 is SYGVKD. The CDR3 DNA sequence: TGTGCCATCAGTGAGAGGTTAGCGGGAGATGTCTACGAGCAGTACTTC. Translating it yields CAISERLAGDVYEQYF.

Only a few counts were recorded for this clone. The chain couples TRBV4-1 to TRBJ1-2; D is perhaps TRBD1 (6 bases). Germline values: CDR1 MGHRA, CDR2 YSYEKL. V shed 2 bases and J shed 1 base, with 11 bases lying between them. The CDR3 has 15 amino acids. The CDR3 nucleotides are TGCGCCAGCAGCCAATTATCACAGGGTAACTATGGCTACACCTTC. Translation: CASSQLSQGNYGYTF.

The chain combines TRBV19 with TRBJ2-7; 7 nucleotides agree with TRBD2. V shed 8 bases, J shed 5 bases, and the junction held 12 bases outside the gene matches. The germline CDR1 and CDR2 sequences are LNHDA and SQIVND (reference sequence). This CDR3 contains 14 residues. CDR3 sequence reads: CASSSFVGGDEQYF. In nucleotides, the CDR3 is TGTGCCAGTTCTTCCTTCGTGGGAGGGGACGAGCAGTACTTC.

The chain is built from TRBV6-1 and TRBJ2-7; 7 nucleotides align to TRBD2. This CDR3 has 15 amino acids. Germline V gene data show CDR1 as MNHNS and CDR2 as SASEGT. The J segment lost 0 bases and the V segment lost 8 bases, leaving 10 bases of the junction unmatched. In DNA form, the CDR3 reads TGTGCCAGCGGCGACATAGCGGGCTCCTCCTACGAGCAGTACTTC. This encodes CASGDIAGSSYEQYF.

This chain joins TRBV7-8 and TRBJ1-2; TRBD1 aligns across 10 bases. The CDR3 has 15 amino acids. V was clipped by 1 base and J by 5 bases; unmatched bases: 4. The germline V gene encodes CDR1 SGHVS and CDR2 FQNEAQ. The CDR3 loop is CASSLGQGAGYGYTF. The CDR3 region has the DNA TGTGCCAGCAGCTTAGGACAGGGGGCCGGGTATGGCTACACCTTC.

The V gene is TRBV19, the J gene TRBJ2-6; possibly TRBD1 for D (5 bases). Trimming left V 3 bases short and J 1 base short, with 7 bases between. Looked up from germline, CDR1 is LNHDA and CDR2 is SQIVND (reference sequence). This CDR3 spans 15 amino acids. The DNA of the CDR3 is TGTGCCAGTAGTATGGGGCCGTCTGGGGCCAACGTCCTGACTTTC. This encodes CASSMGPSGANVLTF.

The rearrangement joins TRBV9 to TRBJ1-2; 7 nucleotides align to TRBD1. The CDR3 has 16 residues. Germline assignment: CDR1 SGDLS and CDR2 YYNGEE. The V gene end was trimmed by 4 bases and the J gene end by 1 base; junction bases not matched to a gene: 10. The CDR3 region is CASSPHPTGSNYGYTF. For the CDR3, the DNA is TGTGCCAGCAGCCCCCATCCGACAGGGAGTAACTATGGCTACACCTTC.

The V and J genes are TRBV9 and TRBJ2-1; 9 bases fit TRBD2. The germline V gene has CDR1 SGDLS and CDR2 YYNGEE. Trimming took 0 bases from V and 9 from J; bases not matched to a gene: 7. The CDR3 is made up of 15 amino acids. CDR3 amino acids: CASSVVYAGGGEQFF. In nucleotides, the CDR3 is TGTGCCAGCAGCGTAGTATACGCGGGAGGGGGTGAGCAGTTCTTC.

J is TRBJ1-4 and V is TRBV18; D is possibly TRBD1 (6 bases). From germline, CDR1 is KGHSH and CDR2 LQKENI. The CDR3 totals 14 residues. V lost 6 bases and J 6 bases, leaving 14 bases between the germline ends. The CDR3 nucleotides read TGTGCCAGCTCGTCACAGGGAATTTATGAAAAACTGTTTTTT. Protein product: CASSSQGIYEKLFF.

The chain uses TRBV7-6 and TRBJ2-1, with TRBD1 matching 9 bases. Germline CDR1 and CDR2: SGHVS and FNYEAQ. J lost 9 bases, V lost 1 base, and 7 bases had no gene match. This CDR3 is built from 15 residues. The CDR3 DNA follows: TGTGCCAGCAGCTTAGTGGGACAGGGCTCGGGTGAGCAGTTCTTC. It codes for CASSLVGQGSGEQFF.

The chain has TRBV15 and TRBJ1-6; 7 nucleotides match TRBD1. Per the germline V gene, CDR1 is LNHNV and CDR2 is YYDKDF (reference sequence). V dropped 4 bases and J dropped 7; count of bases not matched to a gene: 10. This CDR3 spans 16 amino acids. CDR3 sequence reads: CATSNPQGSPNSPLHF. The CDR3 coding sequence is TGTGCCACCAGCAACCCACAGGGGAGCCCCAATTCACCCCTCCACTTT.

The rearrangement uses TRBV4-1 and TRBJ1-2; D is ambiguous. Germline V gene data show CDR1 as MGHRA and CDR2 as YSYEKL. CDR3 size: 19 residues. Deletions cut 1 base from V and 4 bases from J, with 25 bases between. CDR3 residues: CASSQGPFFMAGASYGYTF. The CDR3 bases are TGCGCCAGCAGCCAAGGTCCGTTTTTCATGGCCGGAGCCAGCTATGGCTACACCTTC.

This clone was counted a single time. The chain recombines TRBV15 with TRBJ2-5; 7 bases match TRBD2. The V and J ends lost 1 base and 5 bases, in that order; junction bases with no gene match: 7. Germline V gives CDR1 LNHNV, CDR2 YYDKDF (reference sequence). This CDR3 spans 15 amino acids. In DNA form, the CDR3 reads TGTGCCACCAGCAGAGGAGCGGGGAGTGGGGAGACCCAGTACTTC. It encodes CATSRGAGSGETQYF.

As DNA, the CDR3 is TGCAGCGGTGGGGGGACAGACTACGAGCAGTACTTC. It encodes CSGGGTDYEQYF. The chain carries TRBV29-1 and TRBJ2-7; TRBD1 is a possible D gene (7 bases). The V gene lost 7 bases and the J gene lost 3 bases, with 13 bases spanning the gap. CDR3 length equals 12 residues. The germline V gene encodes CDR1 SQVTM and CDR2 ANQGSEA.

This clone was observed once. The rearrangement links TRBV7-2 to TRBJ2-7; 11 bases map to TRBD2. V was clipped by 1 base and J by 7 bases; unmatched bases: 6. From germline, CDR1 is SGHTA and CDR2 FQGNSA. CDR3 length: 15 amino acids. The CDR3, as DNA: TGTGCCAGCAGCTTAGGCACTAGCGGGAGCCGGGAGCAGTACTTC. Protein product: CASSLGTSGSREQYF. The entire variable domain, with the rest obtained from reference TRBV7-2 and TRBJ2-7, is as follows: GAGVSQSPSNKVTEKGKDVELRCDPISGHTALYWYRQSLGQGLEFLIYFQGNSAPDKSGLPSDRFSAERTGGSVSTLTIQRTQQEDSAVYLCASSLGTSGSREQYFGPGTRLTVT.

The chain joins TRBV18 to TRBJ2-7; 7 positions agree with TRBD1. The V and J ends lost 5 bases and 4 bases, in that order; junction bases with no gene match: 11. Germline lookup yields CDR1 KGHSH and CDR2 LQKENI. CDR3 size: 15 residues. The CDR3 nucleotides are TGTGCCAGCTCATCCGGACAGGCCGCAATTTACGAGCAGTACTTC. Its protein is CASSSGQAAIYEQYF. The full variable domain, in which reference TRBV18 and TRBJ2-7 provide the parts outside the CDR3, is NAGVMQNPRHLVRRRGQEARLRCSPMKGHSHVYWYRQLPEEGLKFMVYLQKENIIDESGMPKERFSAEFPKEGPSILRIQQVVRGDSAAYFCASSSGQAAIYEQYFGPGTRLTVT.

The chain links TRBV6-1 to TRBJ1-1; a possible D gene is TRBD1 (5 bases). V was trimmed by 7 bases and J by 6 bases, leaving 15 bases between them. Germline CDR1 and CDR2: MNHNS and SASEGT. CDR3 length: 13 residues. CDR3 nucleotide sequence: TGTGCCAGCATCAGGGCCCGGGGGGCTGAAGCTTTCTTT. As protein: CASIRARGAEAFF.

The chain has TRBV7-9 and TRBJ1-1, with 7 bases fitting TRBD1. The CDR3 extends over 15 amino acids. Germline V gives CDR1 SEHNR, CDR2 FQNEAQ (reference sequence). V trimming: 1 base; J trimming: 5 bases; junction bases outside the gene matches: 7. This chain's CDR3 is CASSLVTGVGTEAFF. CDR3 bases: TGTGCCAGCAGCTTAGTTACAGGGGTGGGGACTGAAGCTTTCTTT.

This clone was found a few times. The chain carries TRBV19 and TRBJ2-3, with 12 nucleotides matching TRBD2. V was pared by 4 bases and J by 6 bases, with 8 bases of the junction left unmatched. The CDR3 consists of 16 residues. Germline V gene sequence: CDR1 LNHDA, CDR2 SQIVND (reference sequence). CDR3 sequence (DNA): TGTGCCAGTAGTACAAGACTAGCGGGAGACCCCGATACGCAGTATTTT. It translates to CASSTRLAGDPDTQYF.

The chain has TRBV6-1 and TRBJ2-3; D might be TRBD1 (5 bases). V shed 2 bases and J shed 1 base, with 7 bases lying between them. This CDR3 is built from 14 residues. Germline assignment: CDR1 MNHNS and CDR2 SASEGT. CDR3 protein: CASSETGRTDTQYF. DNA of the CDR3: TGTGCCAGCAGTGAAACAGGACGCACAGATACGCAGTATTTT.